Presented here are 20 T cell receptor beta chains from one specimen sequenced in a study of blood T cell repertoires in COVID-19. Clones were read by immunoSEQ multiplex PCR, and TCRdb kept only the in-frame ones, dropping some. The data hold a few hundred thousand clones, with more than 75% observed a single time. Sample: PBMCs or T cells enriched from blood (not recorded which). All receptors come from a man aged 35-49 years who had recovered from COVID-19.

V is TRBV5-5 and J is TRBJ1-6; 8 bases match TRBD1. CDR1 is SGHKS, CDR2 YYEKEE, per germline (reference sequence). J was trimmed by 5 bases and V by 0 bases; bases with no gene match: 4. This CDR3 region has 16 residues. CDR3 nucleotides: TGTGCCAGCAGCTTGGGATGGACAGGGAATAATTCACCCCTCCACTTT. Amino acids: CASSLGWTGNNSPLHF.

The V gene is TRBV19, the J gene TRBJ2-7; D is unresolved. The CDR3 is made up of 13 amino acids. Germline-derived CDR1 and CDR2 are LNHDA and SQIVND (reference sequence). Trimming took 2 bases from V and 1 from J, leaving 6 bases between them. The CDR3 DNA reads as TGTGCCAGTAGTATACAACATTCCTACGAGCAGTACTTC. It translates to CASSIQHSYEQYF.

The chain links TRBV19 to TRBJ2-7; D may be TRBD1 (6 bases). The length of the CDR3 is 14 residues. The V end lost 4 bases, the J end lost 6 bases, and 16 bases lay between the germline ends. Germline CDR1 LNHDA, CDR2 SQIVND (reference sequence). The CDR3 DNA reads as TGTGCCAGTAGTAGGCTAGGGGGAGAACCCGAGCAGTACTTC. Amino acid sequence: CASSRLGGEPEQYF.

The V gene is TRBV5-1, the J gene TRBJ1-3; D uncertain. Between the trimmed V and J ends, which lost 0 bases and 0 bases, there was a span of 13 bases. The CDR3 is 17 residues long. Germline CDR1 reads SGHRS; CDR2 reads YFSETQ. The CDR3 loop reads CASSLEVIRSSGNTIYF. The CDR3 bases are TGCGCCAGCAGCTTGGAAGTAATTAGGAGCTCTGGAAACACCATATATTTT.

J is TRBJ2-2 and V is TRBV4-3; TRBD2 agrees at 7 bases. Germline V CDR1 and CDR2: LGHNA, YSLEER. V lost 0 bases, J lost 6 bases, and 7 bases stayed unmatched. The CDR3 runs 16 residues. Here the CDR3 DNA reads TGCGCCAGCAGCCAAGAAAATCAAGGGAGGGCCGGGGAGCTGTTTTTT. It is translated as CASSQENQGRAGELFF.

This clone came up a few times. J is TRBJ1-2 and V is TRBV18; 8 bases match TRBD1. There are 15 residues in the CDR3. CDR1 and CDR2 from the germline V gene are KGHSH and LQKENI. J lost 4 bases, V lost 6 bases, and 10 bases had no gene match. CDR3 in amino acids: CASSAGGAEIYGYTF. DNA for the CDR3: TGTGCCAGCTCGGCAGGGGGCGCGGAGATCTATGGCTACACCTTC.

The gene calls are TRBV7-2 and TRBJ2-2, with D hard to call. Per germline, CDR1 SGHTA and CDR2 FQGNSA. The length of the CDR3 is 13 residues. V was cut by 3 bases and J by 6 bases, with 8 bases left in between. The CDR3 DNA is TGTGCCAGCAGCTTCCACAGAGCCGGGGAGCTGTTTTTT. This encodes CASSFHRAGELFF.

J is TRBJ1-5 and V is TRBV2, with 7 bases aligning to TRBD1. The length of the CDR3 is 13 residues. Germline CDR1 is SNHLY and CDR2 is FYNNEI. After removal of 7 bases from V and 7 bases from J, the junction contained 7 bases not matched to a gene. CDR3: CASTHRGAQPQHF. For the CDR3, the DNA is TGTGCCAGCACCCACAGGGGCGCCCAGCCCCAGCATTTT.

This sequence joins TRBV7-8 and TRBJ2-2; D may be TRBD1 (6 bases). Germline assignment: CDR1 SGHVS and CDR2 FQNEAQ. CDR3 length: 16 residues. Deletions cut 5 bases from V and 5 bases from J, with 18 bases between. CDR3 DNA sequence: TGTGCCAGCAGCACAGGGCGGGCCATAAGGACCGGGGAGCTGTTTTTT. Protein sequence: CASSTGRAIRTGELFF.

Here the CDR3 reads CASSTGQGADEQYF. The CDR3 DNA follows: TGCGCCAGCAGCACCGGACAGGGGGCGGATGAGCAGTACTTC. The rearrangement links TRBV5-1 to TRBJ2-7, with TRBD1 identical over 11 bases. The CDR3 sequence is 14 residues long. Germline CDR1 reads SGHRS; CDR2 reads YFSETQ. With 4 bases clipped from V and 7 bases from J, the junction kept 7 bases outside the gene matches. Looking up the rest from reference TRBV5-1 and TRBJ2-7 gives the full variable domain: KAGVTQTPRYLIKTRGQQVTLSCSPISGHRSVSWYQQTPGQGLQFLFEYFSETQRNKGNFPGRFSGRQFSNSRSEMNVSTLELGDSALYLCASSTGQGADEQYFGPGTRLTVT.

This rearrangement joins TRBV7-6 to TRBJ2-7, with TRBD1 identical over 9 bases. The J segment lost 2 bases and the V segment lost 3 bases, leaving 11 bases of the junction unmatched. CDR3 length: 17 amino acids. CDR1 is SGHVS and CDR2 is FNYEAQ in the germline V gene. The CDR3 here is CASSLERLDRGPYEQYF. The DNA for the CDR3 is TGTGCCAGCAGCTTGGAAAGACTGGACAGGGGCCCCTACGAGCAGTACTTC. Using reference TRBV7-6 and TRBJ2-7 for the parts outside the CDR3, the full variable domain is GAGVSQSPRYKVTKRGQDVALRCDPISGHVSLYWYRQALGQGPEFLTYFNYEAQQDKSGLPNDRFSAERPEGSISTLTIQRTEQRDSAMYRCASSLERLDRGPYEQYFGPGTRLTVT.

The table lists this clone with many counts. The gene calls are TRBV5-5 and TRBJ2-7; possibly TRBD1 for D (6 bases). This CDR3 comprises 15 residues. The ends were cut back, 7 bases at V and 0 bases at J, with 17 bases in the middle. Germline V CDR1 and CDR2: SGHKS, YYEKEE (reference sequence). CDR3 sequence reads: CASGHRDPLSYEQYF. The DNA for the CDR3 is TGTGCCAGCGGCCACAGGGACCCACTCTCCTACGAGCAGTACTTC.

The rearrangement uses TRBV4-3 and TRBJ1-6; TRBD1 aligns across 8 bases. The germline V gene encodes CDR1 LGHNA and CDR2 YSLEER. V was clipped by 1 base and J by 7 bases; unmatched bases: 6. The CDR3 loop spans 16 amino acids. Here the CDR3 reads CASSQALTGVNSPLHF. The CDR3 nucleotides are TGCGCCAGCAGCCAAGCTCTGACAGGGGTGAATTCACCCCTCCACTTT.

The rearrangement uses TRBV7-2 and TRBJ2-2; weak D call: TRBD2 (5 bases). The germline gives CDR1 SGHTA, CDR2 FQGNSA. V shed 5 bases and J shed 7 bases, with 11 bases lying between them. This CDR3 comprises 13 residues. The chain's CDR3 is CASSHGKIGELFF. As DNA, the CDR3 is TGTGCCAGCAGCCACGGGAAAATCGGGGAGCTGTTTTTT.

The V call is TRBV19, the J call TRBJ2-1, with a tentative D call TRBD2 (5 bases). The CDR3 has 12 residues. Trimming pared 10 bases from V and 4 bases from J, leaving 11 bases between. CDR1 is LNHDA, CDR2 SQIVND, per germline (reference sequence). DNA for the CDR3: TGTGCCACCCCCACGGGATACAATGAGCAGTTCTTC. It translates to CATPTGYNEQFF.

V is TRBV2 and J is TRBJ1-4; TRBD1 aligns across 9 bases. Germline V gene lookup returns CDR1 SNHLY and CDR2 FYNNEI. The CDR3 spans 14 residues. The V gene end was trimmed by 10 bases and the J gene end by 6 bases; junction bases not matched to a gene: 9. DNA for the CDR3: TGTGCCACCCTCCGGGACAGGGTCGATGAAAAACTGTTTTTT. Translating it yields CATLRDRVDEKLFF.

V gene TRBV30 combines with J gene TRBJ1-1, with D maybe TRBD1 (6 bases). Deletions cut 3 bases from V and 1 base from J, with 12 bases between. The CDR3 consists of 14 residues. Germline CDR1 is GTSNPN and CDR2 is SVGIG (reference sequence). CDR3 loop: CAWRRAGANTEAFF. The CDR3 DNA sequence: TGTGCCTGGAGGAGGGCGGGGGCGAACACTGAAGCTTTCTTT. Variable domain in full (rest from reference TRBV30 and TRBJ1-1): SQTIHQWPATLVQPVGSPLSLECTVEGTSNPNLYWYRQAAGRGLQLLFYSVGIGQISSEVPQNLSASRPQDRQFILSSKKLLLSDSGFYLCAWRRAGANTEAFFGQGTRLTVV.

The chain has TRBV11-2 and TRBJ2-7; tentative D call: TRBD1 (5 bases). The CDR3 spans 12 residues. CDR1 is SGHAT, CDR2 FQNNGV, per germline. Trimming stripped 7 bases from V and 4 bases from J, with 11 bases between. The CDR3 nucleotides are TGTGCCAGCACCTCAGGGTATTACGAGCAGTACTTC. Residues: CASTSGYYEQYF.

The V call is TRBV6-1, the J call TRBJ1-1; TRBD1 aligns across 7 bases. Trimming removed 1 base from V and 11 bases from J; junction bases left unmatched: 13. Per germline, CDR1 MNHNS and CDR2 SASEGT. CDR3 length: 15 residues. The CDR3 nucleotides read TGTGCCAGCAGTGAAGATTCCCGGGACAGCCCTAGGGCTTTCTTT. Amino acid sequence: CASSEDSRDSPRAFF.

The genes are TRBV7-3 and TRBJ2-3; 9 nucleotides match TRBD2. The junction had 12 bases not matched to a gene; V was cut back by 5 bases and J by 6 bases. The CDR3 is made up of 16 amino acids. The germline CDR1 and CDR2 sequences are SGHTA and FQGTGA. The CDR3 here is CASSPSGGHSRDTQYF. CDR3 DNA sequence: TGTGCCAGCAGCCCAAGCGGGGGGCACTCTAGGGATACGCAGTATTTT.